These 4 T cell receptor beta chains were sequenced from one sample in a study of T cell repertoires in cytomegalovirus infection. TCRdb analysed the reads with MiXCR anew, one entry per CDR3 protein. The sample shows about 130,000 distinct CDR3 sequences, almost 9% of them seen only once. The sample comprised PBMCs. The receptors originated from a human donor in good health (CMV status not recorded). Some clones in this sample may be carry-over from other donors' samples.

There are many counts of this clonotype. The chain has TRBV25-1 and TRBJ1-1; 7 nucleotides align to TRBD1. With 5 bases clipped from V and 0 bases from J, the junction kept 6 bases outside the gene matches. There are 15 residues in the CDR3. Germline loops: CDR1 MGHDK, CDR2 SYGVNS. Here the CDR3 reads CASSPQGNLNTEAFF. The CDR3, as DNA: TGTGCCAGCAGTCCACAGGGGAACTTGAACACTGAAGCTTTCTTT.

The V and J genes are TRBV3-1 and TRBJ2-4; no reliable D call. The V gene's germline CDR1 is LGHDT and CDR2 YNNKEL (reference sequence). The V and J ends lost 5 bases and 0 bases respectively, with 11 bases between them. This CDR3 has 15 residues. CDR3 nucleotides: TGTGCCAGCAGCAGCGAGGAACTAGCCAAAAACATTCAGTACTTC. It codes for CASSSEELAKNIQYF.

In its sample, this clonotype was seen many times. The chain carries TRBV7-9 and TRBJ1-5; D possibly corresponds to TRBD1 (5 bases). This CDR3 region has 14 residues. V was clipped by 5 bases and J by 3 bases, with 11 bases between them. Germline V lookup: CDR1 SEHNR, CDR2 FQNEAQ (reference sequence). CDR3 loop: CASSRDLPNQPQHF. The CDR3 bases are TGTGCCAGCAGCCGGGACCTCCCCAATCAGCCCCAGCATTTT.

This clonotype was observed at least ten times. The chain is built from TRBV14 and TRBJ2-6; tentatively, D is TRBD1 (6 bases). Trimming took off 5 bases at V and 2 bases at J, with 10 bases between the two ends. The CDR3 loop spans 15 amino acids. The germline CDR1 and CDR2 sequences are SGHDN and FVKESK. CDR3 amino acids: CASSIRGAGANVLTF. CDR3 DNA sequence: TGTGCCAGCAGCATCAGGGGTGCTGGGGCCAACGTCCTGACTTTC.